A selection of T cell receptor beta chains follows, all from one sample in a study of T cell responses to AZD1222 COVID-19 vaccine. Clones were read by immunoSEQ multiplex PCR, and TCRdb kept only the in-frame ones, dropping some. The sample contains some 110,000 clones, approximately 83% of which appear only once. The sequenced sample was peripheral blood, obtained on day 0 of AZD1222 vaccination. The receptor source for this set is an adult in good health. The CDR3 runs from the conserved cysteine through the conserved F or W. Fields, in order: D gene, J gene, clone size, V gene, CDR3 protein, CDR3 DNA. A D gene is named only where the DNA matches it firmly. Only part of the rows carry a size: once, few, many, or a class if the clone is expanded.

TRBD2 | TRBJ2-2 | - | TRBV10-1 | CARVTSGSSHTGELFF | TGCGCCAGGGTGACTAGCGGGAGCTCCCACACCGGGGAGCTGTTTTTT
TRBD1 | TRBJ1-1 | - | TRBV7-2 | CASTPGQGTTEAFF | TGTGCCAGCACTCCGGGACAGGGCACAACTGAAGCTTTCTTT
- | TRBJ2-2 | - | TRBV5-1 | CASSLEGHNTGELFF | TGCGCCAGCAGCTTGGAAGGCCATAACACCGGGGAGCTGTTTTTT
- | TRBJ1-5 | - | TRBV6-5 | CASSYSRSSNQPQHF | TGTGCCAGCAGTTACTCGAGGAGTTCCAATCAGCCCCAGCATTTT
- | TRBJ2-3 | once | TRBV9 | CASSVVFDTQYF | TGTGCCAGCAGCGTAGTCTTTGATACGCAGTATTTT
- | TRBJ1-1 | - | TRBV6-5 | CASSYHKDRFEAFF | TGTGCCAGCAGTTACCACAAGGACCGATTTGAAGCTTTCTTT
- | TRBJ1-3 | - | TRBV10-3 | CAIRASDGVSGNTIYF | TGTGCCATCAGGGCCTCAGACGGGGTATCTGGAAACACCATATATTTT
- | TRBJ1-5 | - | TRBV27 | CASRPGLESNQPQHF | TGTGCCAGCAGGCCAGGGTTGGAGAGCAATCAGCCCCAGCATTTT
TRBD1 | TRBJ1-2 | - | TRBV7-8 | CASSPGTGQRGYTF | TGTGCCAGCAGCCCCGGGACAGGGCAAAGGGGCTACACCTTC
TRBD2 | TRBJ2-7 | once | TRBV7-2 | CASSPEAGVSSYEQYF | TGTGCCAGCAGCCCAGAGGCGGGGGTAAGCTCCTACGAGCAGTACTTC
TRBD2 | TRBJ2-1 | - | TRBV5-4 | CASSGKGLVSYNEQFF | TGTGCCAGCAGCGGAAAGGGACTAGTCTCCTACAATGAGCAGTTCTTC